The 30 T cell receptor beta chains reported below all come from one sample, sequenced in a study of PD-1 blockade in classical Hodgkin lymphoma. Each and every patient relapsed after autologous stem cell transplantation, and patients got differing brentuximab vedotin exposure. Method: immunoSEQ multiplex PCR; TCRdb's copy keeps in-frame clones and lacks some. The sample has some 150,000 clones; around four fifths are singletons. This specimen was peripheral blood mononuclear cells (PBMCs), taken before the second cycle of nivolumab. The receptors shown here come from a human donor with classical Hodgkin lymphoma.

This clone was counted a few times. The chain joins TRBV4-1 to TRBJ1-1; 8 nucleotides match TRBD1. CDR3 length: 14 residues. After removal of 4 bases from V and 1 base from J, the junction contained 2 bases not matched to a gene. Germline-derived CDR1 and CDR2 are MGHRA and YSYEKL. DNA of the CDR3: TGCGCCAGCAGCCCTGGACAGGGGAACACTGAAGCTTTCTTT. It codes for CASSPGQGNTEAFF.

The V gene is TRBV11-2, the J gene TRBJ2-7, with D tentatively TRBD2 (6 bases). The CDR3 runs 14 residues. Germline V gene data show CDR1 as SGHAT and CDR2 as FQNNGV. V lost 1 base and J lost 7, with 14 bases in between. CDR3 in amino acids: CASSLVGWGGEQYF. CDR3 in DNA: TGTGCCAGCAGCTTAGTCGGGTGGGGAGGAGAGCAGTACTTC.

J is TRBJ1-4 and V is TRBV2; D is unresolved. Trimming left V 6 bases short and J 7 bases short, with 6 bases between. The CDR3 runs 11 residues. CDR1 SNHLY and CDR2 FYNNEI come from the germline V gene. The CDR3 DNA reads TGTGCCAGCAGCCCTTTTGAAAAACTGTTTTTT. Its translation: CASSPFEKLFF.

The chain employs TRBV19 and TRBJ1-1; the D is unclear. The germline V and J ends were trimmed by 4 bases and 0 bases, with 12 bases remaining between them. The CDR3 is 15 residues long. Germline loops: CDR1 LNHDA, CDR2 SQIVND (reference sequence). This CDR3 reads CASSRLEQMNTEAFF. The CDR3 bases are TGTGCCAGTAGTAGGTTAGAGCAAATGAACACTGAAGCTTTCTTT.

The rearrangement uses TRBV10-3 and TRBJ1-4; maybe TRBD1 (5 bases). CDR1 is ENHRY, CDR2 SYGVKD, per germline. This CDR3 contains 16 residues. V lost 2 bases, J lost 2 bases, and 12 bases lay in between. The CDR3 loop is CAISEAGGRTNEKLFF. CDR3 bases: TGTGCCATCAGTGAGGCGGGGGGACGGACTAATGAAAAACTGTTTTTT.

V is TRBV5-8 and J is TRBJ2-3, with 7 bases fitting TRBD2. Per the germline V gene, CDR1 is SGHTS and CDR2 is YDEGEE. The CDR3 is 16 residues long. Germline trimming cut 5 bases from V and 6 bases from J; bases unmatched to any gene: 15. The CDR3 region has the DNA TGTGCCAGCAGTAGGATCGGGCCTAGCGGCTCGGATACGCAGTATTTT. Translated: CASSRIGPSGSDTQYF. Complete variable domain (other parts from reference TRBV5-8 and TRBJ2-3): EAGVTQSPTHLIKTRGQQATLRCSPISGHTSVYWYQQALGLGLQFLLWYDEGEERNRGNFPPRFSGRQFPNYSSELNVNALELEDSALYLCASSRIGPSGSDTQYFGPGTRLTVL.

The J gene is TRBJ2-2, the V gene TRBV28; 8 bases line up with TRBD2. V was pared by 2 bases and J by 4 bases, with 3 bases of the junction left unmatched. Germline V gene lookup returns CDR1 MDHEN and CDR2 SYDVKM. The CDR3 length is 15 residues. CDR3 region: CASSLPLAGTGELFF. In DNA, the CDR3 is TGTGCCAGCAGTTTACCCCTAGCGGGCACCGGGGAGCTGTTTTTT.

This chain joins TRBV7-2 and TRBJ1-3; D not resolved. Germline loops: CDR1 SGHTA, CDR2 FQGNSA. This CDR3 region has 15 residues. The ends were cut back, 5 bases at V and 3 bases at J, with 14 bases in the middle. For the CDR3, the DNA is TGTGCCAGCAGCACCCCGGCGGGCAGTGGAAACACCATATATTTT. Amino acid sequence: CASSTPAGSGNTIYF.

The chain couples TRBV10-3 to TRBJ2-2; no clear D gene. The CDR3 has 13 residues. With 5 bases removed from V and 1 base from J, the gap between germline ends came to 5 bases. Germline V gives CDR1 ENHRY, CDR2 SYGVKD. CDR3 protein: CAISKGNTGELFF. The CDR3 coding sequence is TGTGCCATCAGTAAAGGGAACACCGGGGAGCTGTTTTTT.

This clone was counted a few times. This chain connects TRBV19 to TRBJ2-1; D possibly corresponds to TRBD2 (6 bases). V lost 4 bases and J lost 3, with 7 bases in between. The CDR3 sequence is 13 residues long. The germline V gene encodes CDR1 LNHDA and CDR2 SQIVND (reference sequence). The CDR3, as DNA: TGTGCCAGTAGTAGGGACTTCTACAATGAGCAGTTCTTC. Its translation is CASSRDFYNEQFF.

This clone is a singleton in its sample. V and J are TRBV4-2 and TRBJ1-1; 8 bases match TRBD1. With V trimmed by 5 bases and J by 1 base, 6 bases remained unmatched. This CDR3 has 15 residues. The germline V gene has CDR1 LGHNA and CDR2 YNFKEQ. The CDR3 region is CASSKGQAGNTEAFF. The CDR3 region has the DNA TGTGCCAGCAGCAAGGGACAGGCTGGGAACACTGAAGCTTTCTTT.

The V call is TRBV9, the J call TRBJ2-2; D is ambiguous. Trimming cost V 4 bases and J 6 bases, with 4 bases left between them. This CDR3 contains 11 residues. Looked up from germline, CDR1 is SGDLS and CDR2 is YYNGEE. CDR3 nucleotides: TGTGCCAGCAGCACGCCCGGGGAGCTGTTTTTT. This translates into CASSTPGELFF.

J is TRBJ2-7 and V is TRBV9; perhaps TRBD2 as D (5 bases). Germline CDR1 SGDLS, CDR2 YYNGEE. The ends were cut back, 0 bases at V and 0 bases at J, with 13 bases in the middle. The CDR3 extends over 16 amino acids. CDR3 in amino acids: CASSVGARGHSYEQYF. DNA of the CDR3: TGTGCCAGCAGCGTAGGGGCTCGGGGTCACTCCTACGAGCAGTACTTC.

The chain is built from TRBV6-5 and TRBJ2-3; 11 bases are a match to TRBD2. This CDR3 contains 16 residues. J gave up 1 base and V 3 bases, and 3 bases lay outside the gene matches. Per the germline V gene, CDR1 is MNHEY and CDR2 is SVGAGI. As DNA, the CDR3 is TGTGCCAGCAGTTATCTAGCGGGGGGTCGCACAGATACGCAGTATTTT. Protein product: CASSYLAGGRTDTQYF.

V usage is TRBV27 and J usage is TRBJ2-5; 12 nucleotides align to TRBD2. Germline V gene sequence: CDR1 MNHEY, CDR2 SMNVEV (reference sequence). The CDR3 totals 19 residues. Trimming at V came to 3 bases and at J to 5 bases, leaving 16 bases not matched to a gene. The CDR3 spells CASSFAPPRLAGERETQYF. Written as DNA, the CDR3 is TGTGCCAGCAGTTTCGCTCCTCCTAGACTAGCGGGAGAACGGGAGACCCAGTACTTC.

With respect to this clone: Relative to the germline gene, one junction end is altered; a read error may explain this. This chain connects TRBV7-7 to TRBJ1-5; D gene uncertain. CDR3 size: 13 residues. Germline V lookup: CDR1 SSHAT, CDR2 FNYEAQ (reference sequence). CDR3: CASSLDPGQPQHF. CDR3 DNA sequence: TGTGCTAGCAGCTTAGATCCGGGGCAGCCCCAGCATTTT.

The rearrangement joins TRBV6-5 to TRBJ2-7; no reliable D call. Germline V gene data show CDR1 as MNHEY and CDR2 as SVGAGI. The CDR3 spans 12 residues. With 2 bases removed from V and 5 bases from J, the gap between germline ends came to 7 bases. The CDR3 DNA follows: TGTGCCAGCAGTTACCTCCGTCACGAGCAGTACTTC. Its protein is CASSYLRHEQYF.

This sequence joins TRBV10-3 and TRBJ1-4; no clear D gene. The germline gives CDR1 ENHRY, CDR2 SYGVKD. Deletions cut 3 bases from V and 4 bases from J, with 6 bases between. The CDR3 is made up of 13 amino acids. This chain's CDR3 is CAISDQVNEKLFF. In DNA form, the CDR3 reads TGTGCCATCAGTGATCAGGTTAATGAAAAACTGTTTTTT.

The CDR3 is CAISESQRGNTGELFF. CDR3 DNA sequence: TGTGCCATCAGTGAGTCCCAGCGGGGTAACACCGGGGAGCTGTTTTTT. The chain employs TRBV10-3 and TRBJ2-2; 7 bases are shared with TRBD2. This CDR3 is built from 16 residues. V shed 0 bases and J 2 bases; nucleotides not matched to a gene: 3. The germline gives CDR1 ENHRY, CDR2 SYGVKD.

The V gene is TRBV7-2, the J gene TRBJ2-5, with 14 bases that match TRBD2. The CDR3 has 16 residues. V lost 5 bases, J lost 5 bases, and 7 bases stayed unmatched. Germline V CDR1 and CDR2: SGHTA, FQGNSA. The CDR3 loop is CASSPRGLAGVETQYF. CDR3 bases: TGTGCCAGCAGCCCAAGGGGACTAGCGGGGGTTGAGACCCAGTACTTC.

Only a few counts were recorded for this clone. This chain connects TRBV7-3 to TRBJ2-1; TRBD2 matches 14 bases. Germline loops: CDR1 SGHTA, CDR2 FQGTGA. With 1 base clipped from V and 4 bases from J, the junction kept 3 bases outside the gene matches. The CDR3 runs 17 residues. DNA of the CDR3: TGTGCCAGCAGCTTAATGGGACTAGCGGGAGCATACAATGAGCAGTTCTTC. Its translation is CASSLMGLAGAYNEQFF.

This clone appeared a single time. CDR3 loop: CASSFRYIQETQYF. As DNA, the CDR3 is TGTGCCAGCAGTTTTCGGTACATCCAAGAGACCCAGTACTTC. The chain is built from TRBV28 and TRBJ2-5, with unresolved D. The V gene's germline CDR1 is MDHEN and CDR2 SYDVKM. This CDR3 is 14 amino acids long. The germline V and J ends were trimmed by 3 bases and 1 base, with 9 bases remaining between them.

The CDR3 sequence is CASSQLQTGRPYGYTF. CDR3 DNA sequence: TGCGCCAGCAGCCAACTACAGACAGGAAGACCCTATGGCTACACCTTC. The chain couples TRBV4-1 to TRBJ1-2; possibly TRBD1 for D (6 bases). From germline, CDR1 is MGHRA and CDR2 YSYEKL. V lost 2 bases and J 4 bases, leaving 17 bases between the germline ends. The length of the CDR3 is 16 residues.

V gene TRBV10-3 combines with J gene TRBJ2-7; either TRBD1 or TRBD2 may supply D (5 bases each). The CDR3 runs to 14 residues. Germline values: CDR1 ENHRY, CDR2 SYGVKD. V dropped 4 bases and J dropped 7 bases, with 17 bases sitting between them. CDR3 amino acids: CAISGGTGLGEQYF. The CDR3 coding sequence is TGTGCCATCAGTGGGGGGACCGGTTTGGGTGAGCAGTACTTC.

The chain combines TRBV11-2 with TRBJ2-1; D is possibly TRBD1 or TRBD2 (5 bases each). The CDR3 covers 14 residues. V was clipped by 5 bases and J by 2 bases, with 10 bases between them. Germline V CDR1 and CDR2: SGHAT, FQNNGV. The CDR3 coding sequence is TGTGCCAGCAGCCCACGAGGGGCCTACAATGAGCAGTTCTTC. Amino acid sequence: CASSPRGAYNEQFF.

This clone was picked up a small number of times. The CDR3 DNA sequence: TGTGCCAGCAGCAGGTTCTACAATGAGCAGTTCTTC. It specifies CASSRFYNEQFF. This chain connects TRBV2 to TRBJ2-1; the D is unclear. Germline loops: CDR1 SNHLY, CDR2 FYNNEI. Between the trimmed V and J ends, which lost 6 bases and 3 bases, there was a span of 6 bases. This CDR3 region has 12 residues.

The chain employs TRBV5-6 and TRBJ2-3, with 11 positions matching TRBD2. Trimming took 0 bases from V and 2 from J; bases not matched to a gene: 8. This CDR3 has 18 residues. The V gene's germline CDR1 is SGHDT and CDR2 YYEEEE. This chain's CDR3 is CASSLGLAGIPDTDTQYF. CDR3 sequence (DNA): TGTGCCAGCAGCTTGGGACTAGCGGGGATACCGGACACAGATACGCAGTATTTT.

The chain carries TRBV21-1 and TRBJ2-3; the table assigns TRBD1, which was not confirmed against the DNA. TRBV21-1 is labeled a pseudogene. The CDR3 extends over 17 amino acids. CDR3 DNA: TGTGCCAGCAGCAACCAATGGTTCAGGGTTTGCCCAGATACGCAGTATTTT. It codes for CASSNQWFRVCPDTQYF.

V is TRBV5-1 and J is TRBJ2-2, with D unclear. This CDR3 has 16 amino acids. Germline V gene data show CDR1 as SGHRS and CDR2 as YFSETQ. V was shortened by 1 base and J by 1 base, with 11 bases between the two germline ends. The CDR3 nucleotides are TGCGCCAGCAGCTTGAAGGCAGTTGGGAACACCGGGGAGCTGTTTTTT. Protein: CASSLKAVGNTGELFF.

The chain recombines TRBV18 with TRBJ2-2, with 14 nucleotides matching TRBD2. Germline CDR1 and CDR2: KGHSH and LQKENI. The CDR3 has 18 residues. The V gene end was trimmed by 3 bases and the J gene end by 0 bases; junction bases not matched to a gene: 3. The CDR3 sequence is CASSPRLAGGTNTGELFF. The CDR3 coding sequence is TGTGCCAGCTCACCGCGACTAGCGGGAGGGACGAACACCGGGGAGCTGTTTTTT.